This T cell receptor (beta chain) was obtained from a study of tumor-infiltrating lymphocytes in localized non-small cell lung cancer. Study information: Tumor tissue and non-adjacent uninvolved lung came from each patient. Regarding the study as a whole: TCR sequencing covered a subset of patients with enough tissue.

The data were produced by immunoSEQ multiplex PCR, yet TCRdb's version contains in-frame clones alone and is incomplete. The sample carries some 30,000 clones, 70% to 90% recorded once. This clone was recorded once. Its target is unknown. The V end lost 0 bases, the J end lost 0 bases, and 8 bases lay between the germline ends. Germline V gene data show CDR1 as LNHNV and CDR2 as YYDKDF (reference sequence). CDR3 length: 16 residues. This chain uses TRBV15 with TRBJ2-2; a possible D gene is TRBD2 (5 bases). The sample comprised lung tumor tissue. The sequence came from a human donor with non-small cell lung cancer. Written as DNA, the CDR3 is TGTGCCACCAGCAGAGAGTGGGGAGCGAACACCGGGGAGCTGTTTTTT. Its protein is CATSREWGANTGELFF.